This entry is about one T cell receptor (beta chain). What it binds is not known. This specimen belongs to a study of T-cell memory formation after mild COVID-19. Study information: Largely, the TCR clusters proved donor specific. The study, taken as a whole, reports: Certain responding clones were present in pre-infection memory, suggesting participation of cross-reactive memory. The authors left the SARS-CoV-2 specificity of second-wave clones peaking on day 37 unconfirmed.

One entry per CDR3 protein results from TCRdb running MiXCR on the 5' RACE reads. The sample shows some 330,000 distinct CDR3 sequences, around 20% of them seen only once. CDR3 length equals 15 residues. Germline V lookup: CDR1 SEHNR, CDR2 FQNEAQ (reference sequence). V shed 6 bases and J shed 7 bases, with 18 bases lying between them. The sample taken for sequencing was PBMCs or a T cell subset sorted from them (not recorded which). J is TRBJ2-2 and V is TRBV7-9; a weak D match, TRBD1 (5 bases). The TCR sequence derives from an adult woman who had mild COVID-19 (a few samples of this study predate the infection). Cell type and time point are not known. The CDR3 reads CASRRKGETDGELFF. Written as DNA, the CDR3 is TGTGCCAGCAGACGAAAAGGGGAAACGGACGGGGAGCTGTTTTTT.